This TCR beta chain was identified in a study of T cells in Graves' hyperthyroidism and ophthalmopathy. General study findings and limits: The model foresaw ophthalmopathy a median roughly 6.6 months prior to onset. Most thyroid clonotypes with frequency above 0.001 were detected in blood.

For this clonotype: Its antigen is still unknown.

The source material, RNA transcripts, was used to amplify TCR beta CDR3 regions. During a first-round RT-PCR of the TCR CDR3, the HTBI primer set was used. TCRdb re-called the multiplex PCR reads through MiXCR, storing one row per CDR3 protein. The table records nearly 600,000 distinct CDR3 sequences, roughly 14% of them present only once. Looked up from germline, CDR1 is KGHSH and CDR2 is LQKENI. The CDR3 loop spans 15 amino acids. The V end was cut by 0 bases, the J end by 5 bases, with 11 bases between. Exclusion followed for patients with uncontrolled infection, other autoimmune disease, pregnancy or lactation. Sampled blood dates from first hyperthyroidism diagnosis, and it precedes any ophthalmopathy symptoms.

Sequencing was carried out using blood. The clonotype comes from a young woman with Graves' hyperthyroidism that later progressed to Graves' ophthalmopathy. The J gene is TRBJ1-5, the V gene TRBV18; D gene unclear. The CDR3 DNA follows: TGTGCCAGCTCACCACCGAGGTCTTGGGATCAGCCCCAGCATTTT. It codes for CASSPPRSWDQPQHF.